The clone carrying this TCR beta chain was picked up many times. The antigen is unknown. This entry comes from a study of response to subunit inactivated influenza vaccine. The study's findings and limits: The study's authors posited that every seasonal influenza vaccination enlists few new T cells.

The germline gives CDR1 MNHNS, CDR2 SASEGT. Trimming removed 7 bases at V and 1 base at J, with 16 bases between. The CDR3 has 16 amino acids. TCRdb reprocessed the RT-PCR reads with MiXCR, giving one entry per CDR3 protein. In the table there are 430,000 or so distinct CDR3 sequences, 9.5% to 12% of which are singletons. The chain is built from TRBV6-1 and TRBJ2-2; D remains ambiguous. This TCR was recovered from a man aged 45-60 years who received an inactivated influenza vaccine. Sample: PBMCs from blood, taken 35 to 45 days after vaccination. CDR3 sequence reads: CASTPGSILNTGELFF. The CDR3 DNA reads TGTGCCAGCACCCCCGGATCGATCTTGAACACCGGGGAGCTGTTTTTT.